This record concerns one TCR beta chain sequence. What this receptor recognizes is not known. Per-base quality was not reported, and no clone a single base away is much larger than it. The germline V gene provides CDR1 MNHNS and CDR2 SASEGT. The germline V end is reduced by 10 bases and the J end by 0 bases; junction bases left unmatched: 5. Including the terminal cysteine and phenylalanine, the CDR3 comprises 14 residues. CDR3 DNA is the only sequence kept; it has 42 bases, read in frame from the first base. Genomic DNA extracted from peripheral blood, rather than sorted cells or RNA, was used as the source for amplification of TCR beta rearrangements. Using a mixed TRB-A/B primer pool, multiplex touch-down PCR amplified rearranged TRB sequences covering the V, D and J segments. Illumina adapters and sample indices were added to the amplicons in two consecutive PCR reactions performed with Phusion HS II polymerase. Amplicons were gel-purified using the NucleoSpin Gel and PCR Clean-up kit and were subsequently checked with Qubit and an Agilent 2100 Bioanalyzer. Sequencing of the libraries was done on an Illumina MiSeq with paired-end, single-indexed 600-cycle runs. In the original analysis: MiXCR versions 2.12 and 3.0.5 were used to process TRB sequences. Each unique CDR3 nucleotide sequence was counted as one clone, and only productive sequences with at least two reads were retained. Repertoire metrics included Shannon diversity, evenness, clonality (one minus evenness), and alpha-parameterized diversity profiles from alpha 0 to 5. The IGoR algorithm was used to calculate generation probabilities for clones in the paired samples taken before and after chemotherapy. The public reads were reprocessed in TCRdb via fastp at Q25 and MiXCR, keeping in-frame beta chains. CDR3 protein duplicates are merged, each entry listing the most common genes and DNA. TCRdb's processing, not the authors', yielded these V and J calls. This sample lists 2,000 to 3,000 distinct CDR3 sequences; around 25% were detected once. Together, the top ten hold 6.5% of the sample.

This sample is part of a study of T cell repertoires in aging, cancer and after chemotherapy (dated 2019 in TCRdb). In terms of the full investigation: Six donor age groups were covered, ranging from 30 or younger up to 70 or older, and each group contained at least three individuals. The study profiled peripheral blood TCR beta repertoires from healthy donors and cancer patients to examine immunoaging and T cell reconstitution after chemotherapy. In the solid tumor group, the paired samples taken before and after chemotherapy came from brain tumor (glioblastoma) patients given temozolomide-based therapy. Alongside fewer than 100 healthy donors serving as a reference group, the cohort included roughly 220 cancer patients, of whom 90 to 94 had hematological cancers and more than 110 had solid cancers. The complete dataset included about 9 million TCR reads.

The investigation overall reported the following: Untreated patients with hematological or solid cancers showed significantly lower blood TCR diversity and higher clonality than age-matched healthy donors. The authors noted that the repertoire data do not allow conclusions about immunological memory after chemotherapy. In both cancer cohorts, the median generation probability rose over the chemotherapy interval, which suggests that the repertoire was reconstituted through rebound thymic output. In healthy donors, the decline in TCR diversity with age was mainly explained by loss of richness, whereas in cancer patients loss of evenness was also found to contribute.

The sequencing sample was made of blood. This receptor was identified in a human donor with a solid tumor. The rearrangement combines TRBV6-1 with TRBJ1-3, with 8 bases matching TRBD1. The DNA is as follows: TGTGCCACAACAACAGGGGGCTCTGGAAACACCATATATTTT. The resulting protein is CATTTGGSGNTIYF.